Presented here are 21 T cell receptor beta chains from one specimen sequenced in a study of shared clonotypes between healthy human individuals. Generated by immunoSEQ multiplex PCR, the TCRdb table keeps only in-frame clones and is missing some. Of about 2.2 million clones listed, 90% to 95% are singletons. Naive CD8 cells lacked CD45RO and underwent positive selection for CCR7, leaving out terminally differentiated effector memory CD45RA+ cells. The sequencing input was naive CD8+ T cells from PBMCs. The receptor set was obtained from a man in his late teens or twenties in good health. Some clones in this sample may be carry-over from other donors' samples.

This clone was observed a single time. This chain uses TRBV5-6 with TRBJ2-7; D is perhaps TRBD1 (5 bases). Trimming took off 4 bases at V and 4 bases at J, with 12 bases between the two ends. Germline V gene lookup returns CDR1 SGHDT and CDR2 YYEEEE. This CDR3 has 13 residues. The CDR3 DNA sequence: TGTGCCAGCAGCGAGGCAGGGATGTACGAGCAGTACTTC. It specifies CASSEAGMYEQYF.

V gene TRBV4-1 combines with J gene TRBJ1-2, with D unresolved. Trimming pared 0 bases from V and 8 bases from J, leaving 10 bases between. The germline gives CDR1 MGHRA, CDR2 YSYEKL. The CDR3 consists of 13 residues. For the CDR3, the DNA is TGCGCCAGCAGCCAAGATCTAGAGGGAGGCTACACCTTC. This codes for CASSQDLEGGYTF.

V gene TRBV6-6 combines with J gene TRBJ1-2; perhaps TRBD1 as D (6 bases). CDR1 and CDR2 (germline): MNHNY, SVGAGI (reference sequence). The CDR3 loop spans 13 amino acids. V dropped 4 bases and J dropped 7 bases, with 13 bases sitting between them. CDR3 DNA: TGTGCCAGCAGTTCCACACAGGGCGGTGGCTACACCTTC. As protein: CASSSTQGGGYTF.

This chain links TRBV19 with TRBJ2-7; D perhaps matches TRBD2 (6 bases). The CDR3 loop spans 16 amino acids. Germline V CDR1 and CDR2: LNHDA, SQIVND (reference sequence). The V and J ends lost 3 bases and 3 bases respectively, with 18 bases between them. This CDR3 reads CASSIALSQGGYEQYF. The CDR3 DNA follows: TGTGCCAGTAGTATTGCTTTGTCTCAGGGAGGCTACGAGCAGTACTTC.

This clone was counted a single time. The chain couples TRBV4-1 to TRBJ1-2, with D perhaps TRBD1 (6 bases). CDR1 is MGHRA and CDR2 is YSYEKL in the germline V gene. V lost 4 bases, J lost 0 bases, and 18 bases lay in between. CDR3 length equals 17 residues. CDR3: CASSLNGWDTTNYGYTF. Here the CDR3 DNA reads TGCGCCAGCAGCCTAAACGGATGGGACACAACTAACTATGGCTACACCTTC.

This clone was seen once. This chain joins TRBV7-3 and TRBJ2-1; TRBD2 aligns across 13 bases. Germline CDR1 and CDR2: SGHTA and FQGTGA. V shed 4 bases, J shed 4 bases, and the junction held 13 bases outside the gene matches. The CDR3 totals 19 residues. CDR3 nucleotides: TGTGCCAGCAGCTCCGGACTAGCGGGAGACGGAGAAGGGTACAATGAGCAGTTCTTC. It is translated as CASSSGLAGDGEGYNEQFF.

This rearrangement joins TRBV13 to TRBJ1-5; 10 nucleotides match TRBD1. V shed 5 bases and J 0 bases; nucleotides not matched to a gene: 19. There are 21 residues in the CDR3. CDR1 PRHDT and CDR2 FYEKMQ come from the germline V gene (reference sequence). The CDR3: CASSPGQGRGSGAYSNQPQHF. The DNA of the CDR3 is TGTGCCAGCAGCCCGGGACAGGGGCGAGGTAGTGGGGCTTATAGCAATCAGCCCCAGCATTTT.

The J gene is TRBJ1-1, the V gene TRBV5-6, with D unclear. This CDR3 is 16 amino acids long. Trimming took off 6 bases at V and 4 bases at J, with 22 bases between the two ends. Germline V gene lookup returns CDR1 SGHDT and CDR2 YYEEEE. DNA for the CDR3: TGTGCCAGCACCTCTCGAGAGGACGTCAGAGGCACTGAAGCTTTCTTT. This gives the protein CASTSREDVRGTEAFF.

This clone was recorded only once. As DNA, the CDR3 is TGTGCCAGCAGCAGGACAGGGTGGGAGACCCAGTACTTC. As protein: CASSRTGWETQYF. The V and J genes are TRBV7-3 and TRBJ2-5, with 8 bases lining up with TRBD1. V was clipped by 5 bases and J by 5 bases; unmatched bases: 4. The CDR3 is 13 amino acids. Germline lookup yields CDR1 SGHTA and CDR2 FQGTGA.

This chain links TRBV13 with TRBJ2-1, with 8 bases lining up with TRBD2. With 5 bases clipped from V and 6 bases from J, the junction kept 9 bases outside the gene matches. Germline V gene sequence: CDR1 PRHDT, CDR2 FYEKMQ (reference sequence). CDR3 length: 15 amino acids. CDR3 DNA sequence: TGTGCCAGCAGCCCGCGGACTAGCAACATCAATGAGCAGTTCTTC. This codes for CASSPRTSNINEQFF.

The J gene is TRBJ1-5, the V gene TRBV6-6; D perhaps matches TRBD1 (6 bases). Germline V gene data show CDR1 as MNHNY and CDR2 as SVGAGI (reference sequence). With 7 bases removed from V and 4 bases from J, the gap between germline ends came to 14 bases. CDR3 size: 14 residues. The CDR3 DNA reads TGTGCCAGCAAGGGCAGGGGAGGGAATCAGCCCCAGCATTTT. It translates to CASKGRGGNQPQHF.

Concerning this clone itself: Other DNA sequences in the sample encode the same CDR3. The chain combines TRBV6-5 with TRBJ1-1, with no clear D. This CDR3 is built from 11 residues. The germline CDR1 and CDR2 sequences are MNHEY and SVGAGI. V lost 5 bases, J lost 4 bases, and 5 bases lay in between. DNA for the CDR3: TGTGCCAGCAGTAGTGGCACTGAAGCTTTCTTT. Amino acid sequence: CASSSGTEAFF.

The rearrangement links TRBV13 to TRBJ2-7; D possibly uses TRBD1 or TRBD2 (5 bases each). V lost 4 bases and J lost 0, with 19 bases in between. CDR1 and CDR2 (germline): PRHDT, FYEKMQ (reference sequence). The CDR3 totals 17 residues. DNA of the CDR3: TGTGCCAGCAGCTCGAACCGGGACGCCATATTCTCCTACGAGCAGTACTTC. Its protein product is CASSSNRDAIFSYEQYF. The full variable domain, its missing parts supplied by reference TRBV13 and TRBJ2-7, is AAGVIQSPRHLIKEKRETATLKCYPIPRHDTVYWYQQGPGQDPQFLISFYEKMQSDKGSIPDRFSAQQFSDYHSELNMSSLELGDSALYFCASSSNRDAIFSYEQYFGPGTRLTVT.

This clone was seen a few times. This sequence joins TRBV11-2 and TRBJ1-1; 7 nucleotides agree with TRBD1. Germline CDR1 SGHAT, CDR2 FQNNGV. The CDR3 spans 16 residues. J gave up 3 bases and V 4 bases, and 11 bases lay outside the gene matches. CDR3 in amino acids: CASSSWRGPEDTEAFF. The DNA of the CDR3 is TGTGCCAGCAGCTCATGGAGGGGGCCCGAGGACACTGAAGCTTTCTTT.

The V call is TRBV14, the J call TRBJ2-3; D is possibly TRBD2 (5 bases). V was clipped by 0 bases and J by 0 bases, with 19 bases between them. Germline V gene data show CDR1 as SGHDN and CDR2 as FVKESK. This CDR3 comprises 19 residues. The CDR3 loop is CASSQDRRRGWTSTDTQYF. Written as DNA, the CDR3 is TGTGCCAGCAGCCAAGATCGAAGACGGGGTTGGACTAGCACAGATACGCAGTATTTT.

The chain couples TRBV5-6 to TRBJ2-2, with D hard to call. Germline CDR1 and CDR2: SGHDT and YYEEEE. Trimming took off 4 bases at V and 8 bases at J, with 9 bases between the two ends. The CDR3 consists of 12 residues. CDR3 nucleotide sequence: TGTGCCAGCAGCCTGACGTGGGGGGAGCTGTTTTTT. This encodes CASSLTWGELFF.

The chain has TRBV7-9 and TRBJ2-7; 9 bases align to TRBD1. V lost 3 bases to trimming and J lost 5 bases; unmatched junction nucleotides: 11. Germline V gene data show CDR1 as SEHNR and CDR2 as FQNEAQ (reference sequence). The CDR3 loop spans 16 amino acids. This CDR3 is CASSFGGTGRLNEQYF. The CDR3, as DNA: TGTGCCAGCAGCTTCGGGGGGACAGGGAGGCTCAACGAGCAGTACTTC. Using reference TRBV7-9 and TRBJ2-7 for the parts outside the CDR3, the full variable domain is DTGVSQNPRHKITKRGQNVTFRCDPISEHNRLYWYRQTLGQGPEFLTYFQNEAQLEKSRLLSDRFSAERPKGSFSTLEIQRTEQGDSAMYLCASSFGGTGRLNEQYFGPGTRLTVT.

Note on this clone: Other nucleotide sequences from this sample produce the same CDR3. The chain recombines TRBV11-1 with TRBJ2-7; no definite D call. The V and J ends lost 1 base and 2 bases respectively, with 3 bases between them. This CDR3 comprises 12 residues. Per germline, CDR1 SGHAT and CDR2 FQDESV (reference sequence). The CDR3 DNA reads TGTGCCAGCAGCTTAGTTCCCTACGAGCAGTACTTC. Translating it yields CASSLVPYEQYF.

CDR3 loop: CASKYPRGTEAFF. The DNA for the CDR3 is TGTGCCAGCAAGTATCCTCGTGGGACTGAAGCTTTCTTT. The rearrangement uses TRBV6-5 and TRBJ1-1; D not certain. V lost 7 bases and J lost 5, with 14 bases in between. The CDR3 has 13 residues. Germline-derived CDR1 and CDR2 are MNHEY and SVGAGI.

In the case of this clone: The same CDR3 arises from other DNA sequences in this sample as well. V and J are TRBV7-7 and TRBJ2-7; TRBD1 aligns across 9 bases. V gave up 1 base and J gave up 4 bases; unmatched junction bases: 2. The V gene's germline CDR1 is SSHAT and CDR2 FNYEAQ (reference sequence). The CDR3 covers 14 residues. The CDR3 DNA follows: TGTGCCAGCAGCTTAGGGACAGGGGCTTACGAGCAGTACTTC. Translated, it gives CASSLGTGAYEQYF.

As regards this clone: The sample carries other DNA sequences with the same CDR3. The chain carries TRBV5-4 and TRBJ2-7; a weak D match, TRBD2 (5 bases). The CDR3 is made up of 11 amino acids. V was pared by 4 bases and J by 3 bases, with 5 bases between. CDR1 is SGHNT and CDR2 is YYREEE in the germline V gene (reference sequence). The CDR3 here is CASSRGYEQYF. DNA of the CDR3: TGTGCCAGCAGCCGGGGCTACGAGCAGTACTTC.